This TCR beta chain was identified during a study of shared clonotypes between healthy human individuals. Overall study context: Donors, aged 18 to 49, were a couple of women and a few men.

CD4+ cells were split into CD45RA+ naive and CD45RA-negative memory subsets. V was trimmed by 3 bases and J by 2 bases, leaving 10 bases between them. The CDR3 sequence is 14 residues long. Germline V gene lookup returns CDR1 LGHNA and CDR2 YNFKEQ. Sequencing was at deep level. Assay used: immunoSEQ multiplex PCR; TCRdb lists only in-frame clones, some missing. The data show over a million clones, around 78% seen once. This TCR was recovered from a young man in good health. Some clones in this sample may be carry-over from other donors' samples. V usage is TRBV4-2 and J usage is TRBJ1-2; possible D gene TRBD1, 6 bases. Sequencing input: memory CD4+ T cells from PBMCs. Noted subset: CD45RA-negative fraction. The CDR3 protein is CASSQIQGNYGYTF. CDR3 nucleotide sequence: TGTGCCAGCAGCCAGATACAGGGAAACTATGGCTACACCTTC.